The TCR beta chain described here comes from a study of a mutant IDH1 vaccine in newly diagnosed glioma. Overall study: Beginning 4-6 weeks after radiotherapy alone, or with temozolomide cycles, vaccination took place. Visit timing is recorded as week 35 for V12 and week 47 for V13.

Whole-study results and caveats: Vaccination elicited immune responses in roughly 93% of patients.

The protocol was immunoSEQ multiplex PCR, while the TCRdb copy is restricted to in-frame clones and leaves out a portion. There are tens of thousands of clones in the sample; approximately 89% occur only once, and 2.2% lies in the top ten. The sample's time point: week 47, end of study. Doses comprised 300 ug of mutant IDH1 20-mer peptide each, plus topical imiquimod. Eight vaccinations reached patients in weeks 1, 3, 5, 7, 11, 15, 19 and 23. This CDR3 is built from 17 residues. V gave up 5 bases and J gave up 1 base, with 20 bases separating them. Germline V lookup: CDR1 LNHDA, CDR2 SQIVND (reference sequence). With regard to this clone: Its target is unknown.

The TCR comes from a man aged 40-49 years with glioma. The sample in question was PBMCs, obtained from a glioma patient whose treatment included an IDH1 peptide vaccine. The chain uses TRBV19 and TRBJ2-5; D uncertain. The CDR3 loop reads CASSPSLGSRFQETQYF. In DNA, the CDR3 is TGTGCCAGTAGTCCTTCCCTCGGGTCTAGATTCCAAGAGACCCAGTACTTC.